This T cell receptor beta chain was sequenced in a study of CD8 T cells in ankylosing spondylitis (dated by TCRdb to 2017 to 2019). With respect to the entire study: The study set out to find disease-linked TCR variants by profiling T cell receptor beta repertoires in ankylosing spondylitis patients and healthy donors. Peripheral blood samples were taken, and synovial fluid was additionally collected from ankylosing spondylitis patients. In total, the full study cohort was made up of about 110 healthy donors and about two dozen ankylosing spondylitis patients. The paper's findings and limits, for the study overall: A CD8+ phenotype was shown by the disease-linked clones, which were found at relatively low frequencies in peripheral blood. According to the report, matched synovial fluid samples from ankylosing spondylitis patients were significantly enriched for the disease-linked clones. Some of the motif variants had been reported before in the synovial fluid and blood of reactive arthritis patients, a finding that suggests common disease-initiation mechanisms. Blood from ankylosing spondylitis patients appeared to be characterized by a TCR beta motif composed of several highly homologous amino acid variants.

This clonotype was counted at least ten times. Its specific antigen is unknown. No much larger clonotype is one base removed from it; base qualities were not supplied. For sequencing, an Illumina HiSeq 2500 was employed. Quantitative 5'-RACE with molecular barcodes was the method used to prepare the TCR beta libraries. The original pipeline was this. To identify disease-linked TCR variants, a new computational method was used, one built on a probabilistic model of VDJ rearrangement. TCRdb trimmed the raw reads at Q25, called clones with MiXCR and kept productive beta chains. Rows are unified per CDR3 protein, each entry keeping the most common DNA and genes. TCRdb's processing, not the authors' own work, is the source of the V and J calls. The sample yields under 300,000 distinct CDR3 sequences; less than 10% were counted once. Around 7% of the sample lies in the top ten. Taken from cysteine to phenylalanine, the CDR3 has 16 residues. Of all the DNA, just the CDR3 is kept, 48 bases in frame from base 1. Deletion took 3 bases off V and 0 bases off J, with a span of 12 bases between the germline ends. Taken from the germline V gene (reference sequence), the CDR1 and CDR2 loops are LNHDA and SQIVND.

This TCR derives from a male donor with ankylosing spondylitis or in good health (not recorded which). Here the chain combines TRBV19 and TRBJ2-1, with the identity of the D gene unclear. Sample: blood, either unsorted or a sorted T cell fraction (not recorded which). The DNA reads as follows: TGTGCCAGTAGTATTGGATGGGAAAGCTCCTACAATGAGCAGTTCTTC. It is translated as CASSIGWESSYNEQFF.